A single sample is the source of the 26 T cell receptor beta chains below, sequenced in a study of shared clonotypes between healthy human individuals. Using immunoSEQ multiplex PCR, the repertoire was profiled, and TCRdb retains in-frame clones only, with some absent. The data contain about 520,000 clones, 95% to 97% of them singletons. Material for sequencing was naive CD4+ T cells sorted from blood. The sample's subset: CD45RA+ positively selected. These receptor sequences come from a woman between 25 and 40 years old in good health.

CDR3 residues: CASSEVYSNQPQHF. The CDR3 DNA follows: TGTGCCAGCAGTGAGGTATATAGCAATCAGCCCCAGCATTTT. J is TRBJ1-5 and V is TRBV6-4; no definite D call. V dropped 3 bases and J dropped 0 bases, with 6 bases sitting between them. CDR3 size: 14 residues. CDR1 and CDR2 (germline): MRHNA, SNTAGT.

The chain carries TRBV2 and TRBJ2-3; D call uncertain. CDR3 length: 16 amino acids. Germline-derived CDR1 and CDR2 are SNHLY and FYNNEI. V was clipped by 11 bases and J by 0 bases, with 21 bases between them. CDR3 loop: CAGLHEAVLSTDTQYF. CDR3 DNA: TGTGCCGGTCTGCACGAGGCAGTCTTAAGCACAGATACGCAGTATTTT.

This rearrangement joins TRBV27 to TRBJ2-3; 10 positions match TRBD2. V trimming: 2 bases; J trimming: 1 base; junction bases outside the gene matches: 6. This CDR3 has 17 residues. Germline CDR1 is MNHEY and CDR2 is SMNVEV (reference sequence). The CDR3 loop reads CASSLLAGVTGTDTQYF. The CDR3 DNA follows: TGTGCCAGCAGTTTACTAGCGGGAGTGACGGGCACAGATACGCAGTATTTT.

The sample holds one count of this clone. The chain employs TRBV19 and TRBJ1-5; the D gene is possibly TRBD1 (5 bases). Per germline, CDR1 LNHDA and CDR2 SQIVND (reference sequence). Trimming took 1 base from V and 1 from J, leaving 8 bases between them. This CDR3 spans 15 amino acids. CDR3 nucleotide sequence: TGTGCCAGTAGTATAGCCAGGGACAGCAATCAGCCCCAGCATTTT. This encodes CASSIARDSNQPQHF.

The rearrangement joins TRBV25-1 to TRBJ2-7; D may be TRBD1 or TRBD2 (5 bases each). This CDR3 region has 18 residues. CDR1 and CDR2 (germline): MGHDK, SYGVNS. With 0 bases removed from V and 4 bases from J, the gap between germline ends came to 22 bases. The CDR3 nucleotides read TGTGCCAGCAGTGAATATGGGGGACGAGGCAGGAACAATTACGAGCAGTACTTC. The encoded protein is CASSEYGGRGRNNYEQYF.

The chain is built from TRBV10-3 and TRBJ1-1; 7 nucleotides match TRBD1. After removal of 11 bases from V and 5 bases from J, the junction contained 11 bases not matched to a gene. The CDR3 has 13 amino acids. Germline CDR1 reads ENHRY; CDR2 reads SYGVKD. In DNA form, the CDR3 reads TGTGCCTTTCAGACAGGGCTGGGGACTGAAGCTTTCTTT. It translates to CAFQTGLGTEAFF.

On this clone itself: Different DNA sequences within this sample yield the same CDR3. This chain links TRBV4-1 with TRBJ2-7, with TRBD1 matching over 7 bases. Germline CDR1 MGHRA, CDR2 YSYEKL. The CDR3 runs to 15 residues. J lost 0 bases, V lost 1 base, and 3 bases had no gene match. CDR3 residues: CASSQGQGPSYEQYF. The CDR3 region has the DNA TGCGCCAGCAGCCAAGGACAGGGCCCCTCCTACGAGCAGTACTTC.

This clone was seen a single time. The rearrangement joins TRBV9 to TRBJ2-2, with D possibly being TRBD2 (5 bases). In germline, CDR1 is SGDLS, CDR2 YYNGEE. The germline V and J ends were trimmed by 4 bases and 4 bases, with 14 bases remaining between them. The CDR3 has 15 amino acids. CDR3 in DNA: TGTGCCAGCAGCTCAAGAGGGTCCGCCACCGGGGAGCTGTTTTTT. The encoded protein is CASSSRGSATGELFF.

The chain is built from TRBV10-3 and TRBJ2-2; TRBD2 agrees at 13 bases. CDR3 length equals 18 residues. Germline V gene sequence: CDR1 ENHRY, CDR2 SYGVKD. V lost 7 bases to trimming and J lost 0 bases; unmatched junction nucleotides: 8. CDR3 DNA sequence: TGTGCCATCAAACCTGGACTAGCGGGAGATCCGAACACCGGGGAGCTGTTTTTT. This sequence encodes CAIKPGLAGDPNTGELFF.

This sequence joins TRBV6-4 and TRBJ2-7; D is unresolved. The CDR3 sequence is 15 residues long. The germline V gene encodes CDR1 MRHNA and CDR2 SNTAGT. The germline V and J ends were trimmed by 2 bases and 3 bases, with 14 bases remaining between them. The CDR3 nucleotides are TGTGCCAGCAGTGACCCCCATATTGCCCGCTACGAGCAGTACTTC. Amino acids: CASSDPHIARYEQYF.

The chain carries TRBV7-9 and TRBJ1-4; D gene uncertain. V lost 1 base, J lost 0 bases, and 12 bases lay in between. This CDR3 is built from 17 residues. The V gene's germline CDR1 is SEHNR and CDR2 FQNEAQ (reference sequence). This chain's CDR3 is CASSLVSGYATNEKLFF. In DNA, the CDR3 is TGTGCCAGCAGCTTAGTTTCCGGATACGCAACTAATGAAAAACTGTTTTTT. Looking up the rest from reference TRBV7-9 and TRBJ1-4 gives the full variable domain: DTGVSQNPRHKITKRGQNVTFRCDPISEHNRLYWYRQTLGQGPEFLTYFQNEAQLEKSRLLSDRFSAERPKGSFSTLEIQRTEQGDSAMYLCASSLVSGYATNEKLFFGSGTQLSVL.

V gene TRBV6-5 combines with J gene TRBJ2-2; 8 bases are a match to TRBD2. CDR1 is MNHEY and CDR2 is SVGAGI in the germline V gene. The trim removed 9 bases at V and 1 base at J, leaving 4 bases unmatched. The CDR3 length is 14 residues. This CDR3 is CASTSGLNTGELFF. CDR3 nucleotides: TGTGCCAGTACTAGCGGTCTGAACACCGGGGAGCTGTTTTTT.

The rearrangement links TRBV19 to TRBJ2-1, with TRBD2 matching 7 bases. The trim removed 5 bases at V and 4 bases at J, leaving 5 bases unmatched. This CDR3 has 14 amino acids. Germline values: CDR1 LNHDA, CDR2 SQIVND (reference sequence). Here the CDR3 DNA reads TGTGCCAGTAGTGTTTCCGGGGGGTACAATGAGCAGTTCTTC. Its protein is CASSVSGGYNEQFF.

The rearrangement links TRBV19 to TRBJ2-2; the match to TRBD1 covers 7 bases. After removal of 10 bases from V and 3 bases from J, the junction contained 14 bases not matched to a gene. CDR1 is LNHDA and CDR2 is SQIVND in the germline V gene (reference sequence). The CDR3 extends over 16 amino acids. The CDR3 reads CATTGQIHPYTGELFF. Here the CDR3 DNA reads TGTGCCACTACGGGACAGATTCATCCCTACACCGGGGAGCTGTTTTTT.

This clone was detected only a few times. The J gene is TRBJ2-2, the V gene TRBV11-3; D gene unclear. Trimming took 6 bases from V and 4 from J, leaving 12 bases between them. Germline CDR1 and CDR2: SGHNT and YENEEA. This CDR3 is built from 14 residues. The CDR3 spells CASRPTRSTGELFF. DNA of the CDR3: TGTGCCAGCAGGCCCACCCGGTCCACCGGGGAGCTGTTTTTT.

This clone was counted between two and nine times. The rearrangement uses TRBV7-9 and TRBJ2-7; 7 positions match TRBD1. Germline V gene data show CDR1 as SEHNR and CDR2 as FQNEAQ (reference sequence). The CDR3 covers 14 residues. With V trimmed by 7 bases and J by 6 bases, 12 bases remained unmatched. The CDR3 DNA reads TGTGCCAGCAAAAACGGGACAGTGGGGACCGAGCAGTACTTC. Amino acids: CASKNGTVGTEQYF.

The DNA of the CDR3 is TGTGCCACCGCGGGAGTAGCAGATACGCAGTATTTT. Protein product: CATAGVADTQYF. V and J are TRBV10-3 and TRBJ2-3, with 7 bases that match TRBD2. This CDR3 region has 12 residues. The germline gives CDR1 ENHRY, CDR2 SYGVKD. The J segment lost 4 bases and the V segment lost 10 bases, leaving 5 bases of the junction unmatched.

Comment on this clone: Additional DNA sequences in this sample encode the identical CDR3. The V call is TRBV18, the J call TRBJ1-1; the D is unclear. Germline CDR1 and CDR2: KGHSH and LQKENI. The germline V and J ends were trimmed by 1 base and 0 bases, with 6 bases remaining between them. This CDR3 region has 14 residues. CDR3 loop: CASSPQGLNTEAFF. CDR3 nucleotide sequence: TGTGCCAGCTCACCACAGGGTTTGAACACTGAAGCTTTCTTT.

The chain is built from TRBV19 and TRBJ2-1; 14 positions agree with TRBD2. The germline gives CDR1 LNHDA, CDR2 SQIVND (reference sequence). The V segment lost 6 bases and the J segment 10 bases; nucleotides outside the gene matches: 11. The CDR3 has 16 amino acids. The CDR3 region is CASRSQGLAGVGEQFF. The CDR3 DNA reads as TGTGCCAGTAGGAGTCAGGGACTAGCGGGAGTTGGAGAGCAGTTCTTC.

The chain uses TRBV7-9 and TRBJ2-1; D uncertain. V was pared by 0 bases and J by 5 bases, with 5 bases between. Germline V gene data show CDR1 as SEHNR and CDR2 as FQNEAQ (reference sequence). The CDR3 is made up of 13 amino acids. The CDR3 nucleotides read TGTGCCAGCAGCTTAGCGCTGGACAATGAGCAGTTCTTC. Translation gives CASSLALDNEQFF.

Here the CDR3 DNA reads TGCGCCAGCAGCTTGGTTGGGGGAGGGGAAGCTTTCTTT. Its translation is CASSLVGGGEAFF. The chain carries TRBV5-1 and TRBJ1-1, with TRBD1 as a possible D gene (5 bases). Germline-derived CDR1 and CDR2 are SGHRS and YFSETQ. CDR3 size: 13 residues. V lost 0 bases and J lost 8, with 11 bases in between. Full variable domain (rest looked up from reference TRBV5-1 and TRBJ1-1): KAGVTQTPRYLIKTRGQQVTLSCSPISGHRSVSWYQQTPGQGLQFLFEYFSETQRNKGNFPGRFSGRQFSNSRSEMNVSTLELGDSALYLCASSLVGGGEAFFGQGTRLTVV.

J is TRBJ2-3 and V is TRBV5-4; D might be TRBD2 (6 bases). Trimming shortened V by 7 bases and J by 2 bases, and 14 bases separated the two germline ends. The CDR3 is 14 amino acids. Germline values: CDR1 SGHNT, CDR2 YYREEE (reference sequence). The CDR3 spells CASAPGSTTDTQYF. The CDR3 DNA follows: TGTGCCAGCGCGCCCGGGAGCACCACAGATACGCAGTATTTT.

The CDR3 sequence is CASRRDGSYNEQFF. Here the CDR3 DNA reads TGTGCCAGCAGACGGGACGGCTCCTACAATGAGCAGTTCTTC. This rearrangement joins TRBV27 to TRBJ2-1, with D perhaps matching TRBD1 or TRBD2 (5 bases each). The V gene lost 6 bases and the J gene lost 0 bases, with 9 bases spanning the gap. Germline CDR1 is MNHEY and CDR2 is SMNVEV (reference sequence). The CDR3 extends over 14 amino acids.

This clone has a single count. The chain uses TRBV27 and TRBJ2-7; maybe TRBD2 (5 bases). The CDR3 contains 14 residues. Germline V gene data show CDR1 as MNHEY and CDR2 as SMNVEV (reference sequence). V was shortened by 3 bases and J by 3 bases, with 12 bases between the two germline ends. CDR3 bases: TGTGCCAGCAGTTTGGTCCCCGGGATCTACGAGCAGTACTTC. This translates into CASSLVPGIYEQYF.

The chain links TRBV19 to TRBJ1-5, with 8 nucleotides matching TRBD1. Germline V CDR1 and CDR2: LNHDA, SQIVND (reference sequence). The CDR3 runs to 13 residues. The V gene end was trimmed by 6 bases and the J gene end by 3 bases; junction bases not matched to a gene: 1. In DNA, the CDR3 is TGTGCCAGTAGGGGACAGGCCAATCAGCCCCAGCATTTT. This encodes CASRGQANQPQHF.

For the CDR3, the DNA is TGTGCCAGCTCAACCGGGACAGGGGGCTCCTACAATGAGCAGTTCTTC. It is translated as CASSTGTGGSYNEQFF. This chain connects TRBV18 to TRBJ2-1, with 11 bases identical to TRBD1. CDR1 is KGHSH and CDR2 is LQKENI in the germline V gene. The CDR3 is made up of 16 amino acids. The junction had 3 bases not matched to a gene; V was cut back by 5 bases and J by 0 bases.